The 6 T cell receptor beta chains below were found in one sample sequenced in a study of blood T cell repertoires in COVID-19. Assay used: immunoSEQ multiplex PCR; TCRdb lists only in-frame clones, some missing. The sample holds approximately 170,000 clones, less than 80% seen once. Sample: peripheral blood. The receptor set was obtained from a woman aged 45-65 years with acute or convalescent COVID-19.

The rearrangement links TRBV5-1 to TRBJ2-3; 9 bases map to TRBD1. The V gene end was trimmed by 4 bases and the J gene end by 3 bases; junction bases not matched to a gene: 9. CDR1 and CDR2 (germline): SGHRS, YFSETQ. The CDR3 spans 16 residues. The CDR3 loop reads CASSTGGTGKTDTQYF. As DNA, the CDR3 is TGCGCCAGCAGCACGGGCGGGACAGGGAAAACAGATACGCAGTATTTT.

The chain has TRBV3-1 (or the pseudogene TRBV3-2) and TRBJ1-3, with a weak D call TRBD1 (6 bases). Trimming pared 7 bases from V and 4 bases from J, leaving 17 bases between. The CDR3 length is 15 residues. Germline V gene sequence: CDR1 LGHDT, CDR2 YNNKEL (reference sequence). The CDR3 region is CASTQGGGLGNTIYF. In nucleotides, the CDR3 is TGTGCCAGCACCCAGGGCGGGGGGCTCGGAAACACCATATATTTT.

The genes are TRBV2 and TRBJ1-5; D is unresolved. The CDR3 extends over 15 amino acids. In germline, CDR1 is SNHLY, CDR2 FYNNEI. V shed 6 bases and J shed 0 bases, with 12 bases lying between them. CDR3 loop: CASRGLINSNQPQHF. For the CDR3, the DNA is TGTGCCAGCAGGGGCCTTATTAATAGCAATCAGCCCCAGCATTTT.

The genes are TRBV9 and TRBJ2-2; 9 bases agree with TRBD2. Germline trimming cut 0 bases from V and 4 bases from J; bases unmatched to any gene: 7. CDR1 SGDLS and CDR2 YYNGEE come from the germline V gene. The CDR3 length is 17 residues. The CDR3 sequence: CASSVDGGGALTGELFF. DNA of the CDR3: TGTGCCAGCAGCGTAGATGGCGGGGGGGCCCTCACCGGGGAGCTGTTTTTT.

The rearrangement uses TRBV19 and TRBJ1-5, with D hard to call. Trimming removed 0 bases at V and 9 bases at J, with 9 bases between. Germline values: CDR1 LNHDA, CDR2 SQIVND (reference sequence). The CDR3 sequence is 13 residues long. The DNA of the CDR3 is TGTGCCAGTAGTATAGATCATCCGAGGCCCCAGCATTTT. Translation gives CASSIDHPRPQHF.

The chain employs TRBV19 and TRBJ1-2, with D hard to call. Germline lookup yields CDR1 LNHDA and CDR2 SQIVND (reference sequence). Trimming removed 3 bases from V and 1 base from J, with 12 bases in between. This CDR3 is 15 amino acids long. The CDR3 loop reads CASSISRDLNYGYTF. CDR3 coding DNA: TGTGCCAGTAGTATTAGTCGGGATCTTAACTATGGCTACACCTTC.